The clone carrying this T cell receptor (beta chain) was seen only a few times. Its matching antigen is unknown. The CDR3 loop spans 18 amino acids. Germline values: CDR1 MNHNS, CDR2 SASEGT. With V trimmed by 4 bases and J by 1 base, 9 bases remained unmatched. The sample originates from a study of T cell repertoires in cytomegalovirus infection. Whole-study context: Peptides in the study included HLA-C-restricted and HLA-B-restricted CMV epitopes. TCR beta signatures that were public indicated CMV infection and matching HLA type. Whole-study results and caveats: People with CMV and the relevant HLA were identified by cumulative public TCR beta family frequency.

In TCRdb, the reads were re-called with MiXCR into one record per CDR3 protein. The sample yields about 110,000 distinct CDR3 sequences, roughly 30% seen once. The sequencing here drew on CD8+ T cells from cultured PBMCs, taken from culture after CMV antigen stimulation. This chain connects TRBV6-1 to TRBJ2-2; 10 nucleotides align to TRBD1. This sequence originates from a human donor in good health (CMV status not recorded). Some clones in this sample may be carry-over from other donors' samples. The CDR3 nucleotides read TGTGCCAGCAGTGGACAGGGGGCTGAAATTTTGAACACCGGGGAGCTGTTTTTT. Encoded protein: CASSGQGAEILNTGELFF.